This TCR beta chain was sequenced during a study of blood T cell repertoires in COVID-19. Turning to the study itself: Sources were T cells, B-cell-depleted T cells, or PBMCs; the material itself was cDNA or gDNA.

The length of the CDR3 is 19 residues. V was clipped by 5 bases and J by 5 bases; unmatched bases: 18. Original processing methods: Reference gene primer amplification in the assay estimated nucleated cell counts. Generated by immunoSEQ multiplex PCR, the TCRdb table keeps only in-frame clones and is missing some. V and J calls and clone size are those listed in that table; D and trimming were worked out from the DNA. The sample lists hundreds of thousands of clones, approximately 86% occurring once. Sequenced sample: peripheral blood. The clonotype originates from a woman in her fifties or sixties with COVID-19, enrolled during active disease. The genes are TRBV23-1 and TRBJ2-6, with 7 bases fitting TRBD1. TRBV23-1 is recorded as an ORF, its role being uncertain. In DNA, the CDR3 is TGCGCCAGCAGTGCCATCGGACAGGAGAATCCTGGTAGGGCCAACGTCCTGACTTTC. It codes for CASSAIGQENPGRANVLTF.